This T cell receptor beta chain was captured by sequencing in a study of vaccination and CD4 T cells after COVID-19. Study at large: At day 14 and again at days 161 to 241 post-vaccination, a few convalescent patients were sampled.

This sample's time point: late sampling 161 to 241 days after vaccination in a few convalescent patients. Described treatment: roughly 10-day PBMC culture with coronavirus spike peptide pools or control peptides (ViraFEST assay). After being plated at two million per well, PBMCs were cultured with about 10 IU/ml IL-2 and around 9.7 ug/ml peptide pools. Deletions cut 0 bases from V and 0 bases from J, with 8 bases between. Germline assignment: CDR1 LGHNA and CDR2 YSLEER. This CDR3 is built from 15 residues. Turning to this clonotype: Its cognate antigen is unknown.

Cultured CD4+ T-cell DNA underwent Oncomine TCR Beta short-read sequencing. The authors extracted genomic DNA from cultured CD4+ T cells. A single record per CDR3 protein comes from TCRdb applying MiXCR to the PCR reads. Among about 24,000 distinct CDR3 sequences, about two fifths were seen once, and the ten largest hold 3.5% to 5%. This TCR came from a human donor who had recovered from COVID-19. Specimen: CD4+ T cells from blood, cultured in vitro, collected about 7 months after SARS-CoV-2 vaccination. This chain links TRBV4-3 with TRBJ1-1; D not certain. CDR3 amino acids: CASSQDGHMNTEAFF. In DNA form, the CDR3 reads TGCGCCAGCAGCCAAGATGGCCACATGAACACTGAAGCTTTCTTT.